The sequence of this TCR beta chain was determined in a study of T cells after yellow fever vaccination. Study background: Investigators used CD3, CD45RA, CCR7 and CD95 to sort the EM, EMRA, CM and Tscm memory subsets. Low-cell-number fractions underwent preparation using SMART-Seq v4 Ultra Low Input.

They built TCR cDNA with 5'RACE template switching, a step that put in a universal primer site and UMIs. TCRdb reprocessed the 5' RACE reads with MiXCR, giving one entry per CDR3 protein. The repertoire holds 25,000 or so distinct CDR3 sequences, with 4.5% as singletons. Study observations and caveats: Almost no vaccine-responding clonotypes were detectable in day 0 sorted memory subsets.

This clonotype was counted many times. The sequence came from a man between 18 and 35 years old who received the YFV17D yellow fever vaccine. Sequenced material: PBMCs, either bulk or a sorted T-cell subset (CD4+, CD8+, memory, or dextramer-sorted; not recorded which), taken on the day of the yellow fever booster vaccination.

For the CDR3, the DNA is TGTGCCAGCAGCTTACTACCGGGACCCCTCTACGAGCAGTACTTC. Translation gives CASSLLPGPLYEQYF. The chain links TRBV7-3 to TRBJ2-7; TRBD1 or TRBD2 may be the D gene (5 bases each). Trimming left V 2 bases short and J 3 bases short, with 14 bases between. This CDR3 has 15 residues. The germline V gene has CDR1 SGHTA and CDR2 FQGTGA.